Sequencing of this T cell receptor (beta chain) was carried out in a study of cytotoxic CD8 clonotypes in ibrutinib-treated CLL. Study-wide results and limits: Shared public clonotypes were rare, and on treatment they either got smaller or stayed the same.

This CDR3 has 12 residues. Germline V gene lookup returns CDR1 SGHVS and CDR2 FNYEAQ. The ends were cut back, 1 base at V and 1 base at J, with 2 bases in the middle. A word on this clone: Its antigen is still unknown.

Measured with immunoSEQ multiplex PCR; TCRdb has only the in-frame clones, and not every one. The sample yields 130,000 or so clones, around three quarters seen once. The TCR originated in a human donor with chronic lymphocytic leukemia. Here the sequenced sample was PBMCs, taken after 12 months of ibrutinib treatment. The chain recombines TRBV7-6 with TRBJ2-7; D gene ambiguous. CDR3 in DNA: TGTGCCAGCAGCTTAGTATCCTACGAGCAGTACTTC. Translation gives CASSLVSYEQYF.